The present T cell receptor (beta chain) was sequenced within a study of blood T cell repertoires in COVID-19 (TCRdb year 2020). Context from the whole study: The collaborator samples originated in the United States, Italy and Spain and spanned the acute and convalescent phases of COVID-19. The material from the prospective study consisted of cDNA or gDNA derived from T cells, B-cell-depleted T cells, or PBMCs. Deeply sampled blood TCRbeta repertoires from subjects exposed to, actively infected with, or recovered from COVID-19 were included in the dataset. The repertoires were released in a freely available public database intended as a resource for research on the immune response to SARS-CoV-2. Samples were obtained from the ongoing ImmuneRACE study (first 160 participants) and from roughly 1,300 subjects provided by 6 global collaborators. A de-identified subject ID, COVID-19 status, age in years and sex were almost always included in the sample metadata. Where available, HLA class I and class II types were obtained from metadata supplied by the sample provider rather than from assay-based typing.

Enrolling through a virtual design, the prospective study's participants ranged in age from roughly 18 to 95 years and lived across some 22 United States geographic areas. In the prospective study, participants were assigned to cohorts based on the clinical history participants reported in a screening survey and a study questionnaire. ImmuneRACE Cohort 3 recovered participants were defined by two consecutive negative NP/OP PCR tests, healthcare professional clearance, or symptom resolution. In the prospective study, whole blood, serum and a nasopharyngeal or oropharyngeal swab were collected from each participant by mobile phlebotomists. Participants in the prospective study had the option to provide additional blood draws and questionnaires over an approximately 2-month period. Before DNA extraction, blood samples from the prospective study were shipped at room temperature or frozen. Results the study describes overall, beyond this receptor: Clinical and demographic metadata were provided uncurated, with the amount varying by source and participant.

For CDR1 and CDR2, the germline V gene lists SGHRS and YFSETQ. The junction carries 11 bases between V and J, which are trimmed by 0 bases and 4 bases respectively. The CDR3 contains 15 residues, cysteine and phenylalanine counted. The kept DNA is CDR3 alone, 45 bases in frame from the first base. The immunoSEQ Assay, a bias-controlled multiplex PCR, was used to amplify TCRbeta CDR3 regions from genomic DNA. As for the original processing: The number of nucleated cells in each sample was estimated by amplification of reference gene primers within the assay. To quantify the absolute abundance of each unique TCRbeta CDR3 rearrangement, sequence reads were collapsed and filtered. For each sample, productive Simpson clonality was calculated as the square root of Simpson's diversity index across productive rearrangements. Drawn from immuneACCESS, this table holds only the in-frame rearrangements with V and J called that TCRdb kept. Clones are partly lost; checked studies trace under half to an unresolved V gene and leave the rest unexplained. The DNA gave D and trimming, while V, J and clone size come from that table. In all, the sample holds about 180,000 clones, and 86% of those were seen once. The ten largest clones take up around 8.6% of the sample.

Concerning this clone itself: Its cognate antigen has yet to be identified. Base quality data are lacking; no much larger clone is found one base away.

The chain couples TRBV5-1 to TRBJ2-1, and the D gene may be TRBD1, 6 bases matching. The sequence derives from a woman younger than 45 who had recovered from COVID-19. Source material: PBMCs or T cells enriched from blood (not recorded which). The DNA reads TGCGCCAGCAGCTTGGGACTGGGGGCTTACAATGAGCAGTTCTTC. Translation gives CASSLGLGAYNEQFF.